These 22 T cell receptor beta chains were all obtained from the same sample, sequenced in a study of tissue T cells after allogeneic stem cell transplantation. Clones were sequenced by immunoSEQ multiplex PCR, and TCRdb holds only the in-frame ones, with some missing. The sample shows around 17,000 clones, roughly 72% of them seen only once. The sequencing sample was made of spleen. These receptors originate from a female BALB/c mouse in good health. For this strain, the MHC haplotype corresponds to H2-d.

On this clone: The germline and genes are mouse ones. The missing CDR3 end, 1 residue past where the read stops, is filled in from the germline J gene. This chain connects TRBV14 to TRBJ2-5; either TRBD1 or TRBD2 may fit D (6 bases each). The CDR3 runs to 15 residues. V was cut by 2 bases and J by 4 bases, with 14 bases left in between. Germline V gene lookup returns CDR1 SGHDT and CDR2 FRDEAV. CDR3 amino acids: CASSFGGAGEDTQYF. Partial CDR3 DNA: TGTGCCAGCAGTTTTGGGGGCGCGGGAGAAGACACCCAGTAC.

About this clone itself: Each gene name is a mouse one. Sequencing ends 1 residue short of the CDR3 end; the germline J gene provides the rest. The chain joins TRBV29 to TRBJ2-2; D not certain. Trimming shortened V by 8 bases and J by 6 bases, and 10 bases separated the two germline ends. The CDR3 is 12 amino acids. The germline gives CDR1 MSHET, CDR2 SYDVDS. The sequenced CDR3 bases are TGTGCTAGCGCGCGGTCCCCCGGGCAGCTCTAC. Protein: CASARSPGQLY. The whole CDR3 reads CASARSPGQLYF. Full variable domain (outside the CDR3, taken from reference TRBV29 and TRBJ2-2): DMKVTQMPRYLIKRMGENVLLECGQDMSHETMYWYRQDPGLGLQLIYISYDVDSNSEGDIPKGYRVSRKKREHFSLILDSAKTNQTSVYFCASARSPGQLYFGEGSKLTVL.

In regard to this clone: The listed genes are named as in mouse. The read ends 1 residue before the CDR3 terminus; that terminus is restored from the germline J gene. The rearrangement joins TRBV20 to TRBJ1-6; 7 positions match TRBD1. TRBJ1-6 qualifies as an ORF whose function is uncertain. With 0 bases clipped from V and 8 bases from J, the junction kept 1 base outside the gene matches. CDR3 size: 13 residues. Germline values: CDR1 GFQATS, CDR2 STVNSAI. The part of the CDR3 DNA that was read is TGTGGTGCTAGGGAAACAGGGGATTCGCCCCTCTAC. It encodes CGARETGDSPLY. The CDR3 in full is CGARETGDSPLYF.

As for this clone: Gene and germline names: mouse. With the read ending 1 residue before the CDR3 end, the germline J gene is used to fill in that end. V gene TRBV13-3 combines with J gene TRBJ1-4, with D perhaps matching TRBD1 (6 bases). The CDR3 contains 12 residues. Trimming took off 4 bases at V and 7 bases at J, with 8 bases between the two ends. Germline V gives CDR1 NNHDY, CDR2 SYVADS. This chain's CDR3 is CASSSGAERLFF. CDR3 DNA (partial): TGTGCCAGCAGTTCAGGGGCCGAAAGATTATTT.

As concerns this clone: Gene names follow the mouse nomenclature. The CDR3 goes on 1 residue after the read ends, and that part is filled in from the germline J gene. The V gene is TRBV13-1, the J gene TRBJ2-3, with 10 bases that match TRBD2. The ends lost 5 bases at V and 0 bases at J; junction bases unmatched: 3. The CDR3 has 15 amino acids. CDR1 is NSHNY, CDR2 SYGAGN, per germline. The CDR3 sequence: CASRLGGSSAETLYF. The sequenced CDR3 bases are TGTGCCAGCAGACTGGGGGGGTCTAGTGCAGAAACGCTGTAT.

For this clone: The listed genes are named as in mouse. The CDR3 spells CASSRQGREQYF. The DNA read from the CDR3 is TGTGCCAGCAGCAGACAGGGGAGGGAACAGTAC. This chain joins TRBV4 and TRBJ2-7; TRBD1 aligns across 8 bases. The read ends 1 residue before the CDR3 terminus; that terminus is restored from the germline J gene. Trimming cost V 5 bases and J 7 bases; bases outside gene matches: 4. The CDR3 loop spans 12 amino acids. Germline assignment: CDR1 LGHDT and CDR2 YNNKQL (reference sequence).

As regards this clone: Gene names are mouse gene names. The read ends 1 residue before the CDR3 terminus; that terminus is restored from the germline J gene. The rearrangement uses TRBV16 and TRBJ1-2, with 9 nucleotides matching TRBD1. Per germline, CDR1 SGHSA and CDR2 FRNQAP. Germline trimming cut 0 bases from V and 2 bases from J; bases unmatched to any gene: 1. This CDR3 comprises 15 residues. Incomplete CDR3 DNA: TGTGCAAGCAGCTTAGACGGACAGGGGAACTCCGACTACACC. Translating gives CASSLDGQGNSDYT. The complete CDR3 reads CASSLDGQGNSDYTF.

Comments on this clone: Gene names and germline match the mouse. The read terminates 1 residue before the CDR3 end, so the remaining end is supplied by the germline J gene. V usage is TRBV20 and J usage is TRBJ1-1, with D perhaps TRBD1 (5 bases). CDR3 length equals 11 residues. V was cut by 3 bases and J by 4 bases, with 6 bases left in between. Looked up from germline, CDR1 is GFQATS and CDR2 is STVNSAI. The CDR3 bases that were read are TGTGGTGCTAGCAGGGTCACAGAAGTCTTC. This translates into CGASRVTEVF. The whole CDR3 region reads CGASRVTEVFF. The variable domain in full, with the rest retrieved from reference TRBV20 and TRBJ1-1, is GALVYQYPRRTICKSGTSMRMECQAVGFQATSVAWYRQSPQKTFELIALSTVNSAIKYEQNFTQEKFPISHPNLSFSSMTVLNAYLEDRGLYLCGASRVTEVFFGKGTRLTVV.

As concerns this clone: All gene names here are mouse names. The read halts 1 residue ahead of the CDR3 end, with the missing end drawn from the germline J gene. The chain carries TRBV2 and TRBJ2-3; 11 bases fit TRBD2. The CDR3 covers 15 residues. With V trimmed by 5 bases and J by 0 bases, 1 base remained unmatched. Germline values: CDR1 LGHNA, CDR2 YSYQKL. The DNA read from the CDR3 is TGTGCCAGCAGCGGACTGGGGGGAAGTGCAGAAACGCTGTAT. Protein: CASSGLGGSAETLY. The entire CDR3 protein is CASSGLGGSAETLYF.

Of note for this clone: The listed genes are named as in mouse. The read stops 1 residue short of the end of the CDR3; the missing end is completed from the germline J gene. V and J are TRBV13-2 and TRBJ2-4, with 11 bases identical to TRBD2. Trimming took 5 bases from V and 1 from J; bases not matched to a gene: 0. The germline V gene has CDR1 NNHNN and CDR2 SYGAGS (reference sequence). CDR3 length: 14 amino acids. The covered CDR3 bases are TGTGCCAGCGGGGGACTGGGGGGTCAAAACACCTTGTAC. It encodes CASGGLGGQNTLY. From start to end, the CDR3 is CASGGLGGQNTLYF.

Comment on this clone: Mouse gene names apply. Coverage ceases 1 residue before the CDR3 finishes, and the germline J gene fills in the end. The chain employs TRBV13-1 and TRBJ2-4; D could derive from TRBD1 or TRBD2 (5 bases each). Trimming pared 2 bases from V and 5 bases from J, leaving 6 bases between. The length of the CDR3 is 12 residues. Germline lookup yields CDR1 NSHNY and CDR2 SYGAGN. The CDR3 here is CASSDGANTLYF. Incomplete CDR3 DNA: TGTGCCAGCAGTGACGGGGCAAACACCTTGTAC.

In this sample, this clone turned up a few times. Gene names refer to mouse genes. The read ends 1 residue before the CDR3 terminus; that terminus is restored from the germline J gene. V usage is TRBV5 and J usage is TRBJ2-7; 7 bases align to TRBD2. V was pared by 1 base and J by 3 bases, with 0 bases of the junction left unmatched. Germline values: CDR1 LGHNA, CDR2 YNLKQL (reference sequence). CDR3 length equals 13 residues. The CDR3 bases that were read are TGTGCCAGCAGCCAAGGGGGGGGCTATGAACAGTAC. Its protein product is CASSQGGGYEQY. The full CDR3 protein reads CASSQGGGYEQYF.

Notes on this clone: Germline and genes here are mouse. The read ends 1 residue shy of where the CDR3 ends; the end is completed using the germline J gene. This rearrangement joins TRBV4 to TRBJ2-1, with 8 positions matching TRBD2. CDR1 and CDR2 (germline): LGHDT, YNNKQL (reference sequence). Germline trimming cut 6 bases from V and 1 base from J; bases unmatched to any gene: 2. This CDR3 spans 14 amino acids. CDR3 bases read: TGTGCCAGCAGGGACTGGGCAAACTATGCTGAGCAGTTC. Protein product: CASRDWANYAEQF. The CDR3 in full is CASRDWANYAEQFF.

Concerning this clone: Any gene name here is a mouse gene name. The read finishes 1 residue shy of the CDR3 end, and the germline J gene is used to complete it. The chain has TRBV13-2 and TRBJ1-6; 8 bases line up with TRBD1. TRBJ1-6 is classed as an ORF, of uncertain function. This CDR3 has 15 residues. The germline gives CDR1 NNHNN, CDR2 SYGAGS (reference sequence). V shed 3 bases and J 5 bases; nucleotides not matched to a gene: 4. CDR3 amino acids: CASGVSGGNNSPLYF. The CDR3 bases that were read are TGTGCCAGCGGTGTATCAGGGGGCAATAATTCGCCCCTCTAC.

Comment on this clone: The germline and genes are mouse ones. Coverage ceases 1 residue before the CDR3 finishes, and the germline J gene fills in the end. The chain links TRBV13-3 to TRBJ2-2; 7 bases map to TRBD1. The CDR3 is 15 residues long. Trimming cost V 3 bases and J 3 bases; bases outside gene matches: 5. Germline CDR1 NNHDY, CDR2 SYVADS. This CDR3 reads CASSAQGEDTGQLYF. The part of the CDR3 DNA that was read is TGTGCCAGCAGTGCCCAGGGGGAGGACACCGGGCAGCTCTAC.

This clone appeared a few times. All gene names here are mouse names. The read stops 1 residue short of the end of the CDR3; the missing end is completed from the germline J gene. V gene TRBV19 combines with J gene TRBJ2-7, with 14 bases matching TRBD2. The CDR3 has 14 residues. V dropped 3 bases and J dropped 6; count of bases not matched to a gene: 2. Germline CDR1 FNHDT, CDR2 SITEND (reference sequence). The sequenced part of the CDR3 DNA is TGTGCCAGCAGTACCGGGACTGGGGGGGCTGAACAGTAC. Protein: CASSTGTGGAEQY. The whole CDR3 region reads CASSTGTGGAEQYF.

This clone has just a few counts. Each gene name is a mouse one. CDR3 protein: CASSQDSGGAQGEQYF. Partial CDR3 DNA: TGTGCCAGCAGCCAAGATTCTGGGGGGGCGCAGGGTGAACAGTAC. This chain connects TRBV5 to TRBJ2-7; 10 bases line up with TRBD2. The DNA ends 1 residue before the CDR3 does, and the rest of the CDR3 is filled in from the germline J gene. Germline V lookup: CDR1 LGHNA, CDR2 YNLKQL (reference sequence). V lost 0 bases to trimming and J lost 6 bases; unmatched junction nucleotides: 8. The CDR3 runs 16 residues.

Notes on this clone: All gene names here are mouse names. The read finishes 1 residue shy of the CDR3 end, and the germline J gene is used to complete it. This chain links TRBV2 with TRBJ1-2; D gene ambiguous. V was trimmed by 0 bases and J by 0 bases, leaving 8 bases between them. Looked up from germline, CDR1 is LGHNA and CDR2 is YSYQKL. This CDR3 spans 15 amino acids. The covered CDR3 bases are TGTGCCAGCAGCCAAGATGGAGATCCAAACTCCGACTACACC. Translation: CASSQDGDPNSDYT. The whole CDR3 protein is CASSQDGDPNSDYTF.

On this clone: Germline and genes here are mouse. The observed sequence ends 1 residue before the CDR3 terminus, with the missing tail filled in from the germline J gene. The chain links TRBV5 to TRBJ2-1, with 8 bases that match TRBD1. The CDR3 is 14 amino acids. Germline V gene data show CDR1 as LGHNA and CDR2 as YNLKQL (reference sequence). With 4 bases clipped from V and 1 base from J, the junction kept 0 bases outside the gene matches. The CDR3 DNA, read in part, is TGTGCCAGCAGCCGGGACAGGAACTATGCTGAGCAGTTC. Its protein is CASSRDRNYAEQF. The full CDR3 protein reads CASSRDRNYAEQFF.

Comments on this clone: Gene names are the mouse ones. The read gets to within 1 residue of the CDR3 end, and the germline J gene fills in the rest. The rearrangement joins TRBV13-2 to TRBJ2-5; D may match TRBD1 or TRBD2 (6 bases each). The CDR3 covers 14 residues. Germline CDR1 and CDR2: NNHNN and SYGAGS (reference sequence). V lost 0 bases to trimming and J lost 2 bases, with 7 bases between them. The covered CDR3 bases are TGTGCCAGCGGTGATGGGGGGCCCCAAGACACCCAGTAC. This sequence encodes CASGDGGPQDTQY. The CDR3, in full, reads CASGDGGPQDTQYF.

A remark on this clone: Any gene name here is a mouse gene name. The read falls 1 residue short of the CDR3 end, and the missing part is taken from the germline J gene. This chain links TRBV13-2 with TRBJ2-5; 7 bases line up with TRBD1. CDR1 and CDR2 from the germline V gene are NNHNN and SYGAGS (reference sequence). CDR3 length: 14 amino acids. V was pared by 3 bases and J by 3 bases, with 4 bases of the junction left unmatched. The CDR3 bases that were read are TGTGCCAGCGGTGTTCCGGGACAGCAAGACACCCAGTAC. Translating it yields CASGVPGQQDTQY. In full, the CDR3 reads CASGVPGQQDTQYF.

This clone was observed a handful of times. The genes are named according to mouse. The read stops 1 residue short of the end of the CDR3; the missing end is completed from the germline J gene. The chain employs TRBV29 and TRBJ2-7, with D perhaps assigned TRBD1 or TRBD2 (5 bases each). From germline, CDR1 is MSHET and CDR2 SYDVDS. The CDR3 totals 12 residues. The V end was cut by 2 bases, the J end by 5 bases, with 7 bases between. The sequenced part of the CDR3 DNA is TGTGCTAGCAGTTTAACGGGGGATGAACAGTAC. Translated, it gives CASSLTGDEQY. The CDR3, in full, reads CASSLTGDEQYF.